This record covers a single T cell receptor beta chain. Its cognate antigen is unknown. The whole isolated RNA underwent reverse transcription, so sequencing captured expressed TCRB transcripts. Repertoires were generated with immunoSEQ multiplex PCR, while TCRdb's copy carries only in-frame clones and drops some. The sample consists of hundreds of thousands of clones, around 12% of them appearing once. This entry is derived from a study of beta chain features in type 1 diabetes. Overall study results and limits: More deletions and fewer insertions at VDJ junctions were found in patients with type 1 diabetes. Naive, central memory and regulatory TCRB repertoires appeared more similar among patients than healthy donors. Within each of all four CD4+ subsets, Type 1 diabetes patients had TCRB CDR3s that were moderately but significantly shorter.

Trimming shortened V by 3 bases and J by 2 bases, and 6 bases separated the two germline ends. Germline V gene lookup returns CDR1 SGHTA and CDR2 FQGNSA. The CDR3 loop spans 13 amino acids. The receptor was derived from a woman under 30 with type 1 diabetes. The chain links TRBV7-2 to TRBJ2-3; the D gene is possibly TRBD2 (6 bases). Material: naive CD4+ T cells from blood. CDR3 sequence (DNA): TGTGCCAGCAGCTTGGGACTCACAGATACGCAGTATTTT. Translated, it gives CASSLGLTDTQYF.